This T cell receptor beta chain was profiled in a study of blood T cell repertoires in COVID-19. Study summary: Sites across the United States, Italy and Spain contributed samples from acute and convalescent COVID-19. T cells, B-cell-depleted T cells, or PBMCs provided the cDNA or gDNA that served as material.

In the source study's methods: Reference gene primer amplification gave estimated nucleated cell counts. TCRdb's table, derived via immunoSEQ multiplex PCR, lists solely in-frame clones and lacks some. V and J calls and clone size follow that table, whereas D and trimming were derived from the DNA. This table holds around 16,000 clones, more than 75% found once. Germline CDR1 SGHDT, CDR2 YYEEEE. With 4 bases removed from V and 4 bases from J, the gap between germline ends came to 11 bases. The length of the CDR3 is 13 residues. The sequence came from an elderly man with active or convalescent COVID-19. This chain connects TRBV5-6 to TRBJ2-5; D perhaps matches TRBD2 (6 bases). Specimen: peripheral blood. The CDR3 loop is CASSGAGRETQYF. CDR3 DNA: TGTGCCAGCAGCGGCGCCGGGAGAGAGACCCAGTACTTC.